The 23 T cell receptor beta chains presented below share a single source sample, sequenced in a study of shared clonotypes between healthy human individuals. Only in-frame clones appear in the TCRdb table, and some are missing; sequencing was by immunoSEQ multiplex PCR. The data contain 600,000 to 750,000 clones, more than 70% of them singletons. Specimen: memory CD4+ T cells sorted from blood. Noted subset: CD45RA-negative fraction. The receptors stem from a woman in her twenties or thirties in good health.

The chain employs TRBV13 and TRBJ2-6; D tentatively reads TRBD1 or TRBD2 (5 bases each). Germline CDR1 and CDR2: PRHDT and FYEKMQ (reference sequence). V lost 4 bases, J lost 2 bases, and 21 bases lay in between. The CDR3 is 19 residues long. Here the CDR3 DNA reads TGTGCCAGCAGCTCCAGGGTTTACCCGGGGACGGCTGGGGCCAACGTCCTGACTTTC. It yields the protein CASSSRVYPGTAGANVLTF.

This chain uses TRBV11-1 with TRBJ2-7; 7 bases fit TRBD2. The CDR3 extends over 14 amino acids. The J segment lost 2 bases and the V segment lost 3 bases, leaving 4 bases of the junction unmatched. The germline V gene has CDR1 SGHAT and CDR2 FQDESV (reference sequence). The DNA for the CDR3 is TGTGCCAGCAGCTTTCTAGCGGTCACCTACGAGCAGTACTTC. Protein product: CASSFLAVTYEQYF.

This chain links TRBV7-8 with TRBJ1-2, with no clear D. Trimming pared 0 bases from V and 2 bases from J, leaving 1 base between. Germline CDR1 and CDR2: SGHVS and FQNEAQ. The length of the CDR3 is 12 residues. CDR3: CASSLANYGYTF. For the CDR3, the DNA is TGTGCCAGCAGCTTAGCCAACTATGGCTACACCTTC.

V gene TRBV6-1 combines with J gene TRBJ2-2, with D perhaps TRBD1 (6 bases). Germline V CDR1 and CDR2: MNHNS, SASEGT. The CDR3 loop spans 11 amino acids. V dropped 10 bases and J dropped 8 bases, with 11 bases sitting between them. The CDR3 loop reads CATSRGGELFF. The CDR3 coding sequence is TGTGCCACCTCCAGGGGAGGGGAGCTGTTTTTT.

As concerns this clone: A much larger clone differs by one base, so this may be a read error. This specimen includes other DNA sequences encoding the same CDR3. This chain links TRBV1 with TRBJ2-7; the D call in the table, TRBD2, was not verified against the DNA. TRBV1 is labeled a pseudogene. The CDR3 consists of 16 residues. In DNA form, the CDR3 reads TGCACCAGCAGCTGCAATAAAACTGGGACTACTAACGAGCAGTACTTC. Its protein is CTSSCNKTGTTNEQYF.

This clone was seen a single time. The V call is TRBV5-1, the J call TRBJ2-5; perhaps TRBD1 as D (6 bases). Germline lookup yields CDR1 SGHRS and CDR2 YFSETQ. This CDR3 has 13 residues. The V end was cut by 6 bases, the J end by 5 bases, with 14 bases between. In nucleotides, the CDR3 is TGCGCCAGCACCGAACAGGGAGCGGAGACCCAGTACTTC. Translation: CASTEQGAETQYF.

The sample holds a few counts of this clone. The J gene is TRBJ1-1, the V gene TRBV25-1; tentatively, D is TRBD1 (6 bases). Trimming took off 4 bases at V and 1 base at J, with 22 bases between the two ends. CDR3 length equals 18 residues. Per the germline V gene, CDR1 is MGHDK and CDR2 is SYGVNS. DNA of the CDR3: TGTGCCAGCAGTGCAAAGCCGACCTCGGACAGCCCGAACACTGAAGCTTTCTTT. It yields the protein CASSAKPTSDSPNTEAFF.

This chain uses TRBV5-1 with TRBJ1-1; no clear D gene. V was cut by 1 base and J by 6 bases, with 16 bases left in between. The CDR3 loop spans 15 amino acids. CDR1 SGHRS and CDR2 YFSETQ come from the germline V gene. The CDR3 spells CASSLFPGWGAEAFF. CDR3 nucleotides: TGCGCCAGCAGCTTGTTCCCGGGTTGGGGTGCTGAAGCTTTCTTT.

The sample holds a few counts of this clone. This sequence joins TRBV27 and TRBJ2-5, with unresolved D. This CDR3 is 15 amino acids long. Looked up from germline, CDR1 is MNHEY and CDR2 is SMNVEV (reference sequence). V shed 2 bases and J shed 5 bases, with 15 bases lying between them. In DNA, the CDR3 is TGTGCCAGCAGTTTAGGTTTAGGGATGGAGGAGACCCAGTACTTC. It yields the protein CASSLGLGMEETQYF.

The rearrangement links TRBV2 to TRBJ2-5; unclear D gene. The CDR3 totals 12 residues. Trimming took 9 bases from V and 12 from J, leaving 20 bases between them. Germline V gene sequence: CDR1 SNHLY, CDR2 FYNNEI. The CDR3 is CASIRPSFREYF. CDR3 in DNA: TGTGCCAGTATCCGCCCGAGCTTTCGGGAGTACTTC.

The chain employs TRBV19 and TRBJ1-5, with D possibly matching TRBD1 (6 bases). The germline V gene has CDR1 LNHDA and CDR2 SQIVND (reference sequence). The CDR3 length is 15 residues. Between the trimmed V and J ends, which lost 9 bases and 0 bases, there was a span of 15 bases. CDR3 in amino acids: CASRGQTYSNQPQHF. Written as DNA, the CDR3 is TGTGCCAGCCGGGGGCAGACATATAGCAATCAGCCCCAGCATTTT. Drawing the rest from reference TRBV19 and TRBJ1-5, the complete variable domain is DGGITQSPKYLFRKEGQNVTLSCEQNLNHDAMYWYRQDPGQGLRLIYYSQIVNDFQKGDIAEGYSVSREKKESFPLTVTSAQKNPTAFYLCASRGQTYSNQPQHFGDGTRLSIL.

The chain has TRBV15 and TRBJ2-7; D is unclear. V gave up 6 bases and J gave up 2 bases, with 17 bases separating them. CDR1 is LNHNV, CDR2 YYDKDF, per germline (reference sequence). The CDR3 runs to 15 residues. The chain's CDR3 is CATSRVPLNPYEQYF. As DNA, the CDR3 is TGTGCCACCAGTCGGGTTCCTCTCAACCCCTACGAGCAGTACTTC.

The table lists this clone with a few counts. V usage is TRBV4-2 and J usage is TRBJ2-3; TRBD2 aligns across 10 bases. Germline V gives CDR1 LGHNA, CDR2 YNFKEQ. V gave up 0 bases and J gave up 4 bases; unmatched junction bases: 10. The CDR3 runs to 18 residues. DNA for the CDR3: TGTGCCAGCAGCCAAGATAGGGCTAGCGGGAGTGGCGCAGATACGCAGTATTTT. Amino acids: CASSQDRASGSGADTQYF.

Points on this clone: A much larger clone differs from this one at a single base, so this may be a read error. Other DNA sequences in this specimen translate into the identical CDR3. The rearrangement links TRBV28 to TRBJ2-2; D remains ambiguous. In germline, CDR1 is MDHEN, CDR2 SYDVKM. The CDR3 totals 12 residues. V shed 3 bases and J shed 4 bases, with 3 bases lying between them. The CDR3 region has the DNA TGTGCCAGCAGTTTGGGCACCGGGGAGCTGTTTTTT. Protein sequence: CASSLGTGELFF.

This clone was recorded a few times. CDR3 protein: CASPPSGAFSNEQFF. Here the CDR3 DNA reads TGTGCCAGCCCGCCGTCAGGCGCGTTTAGCAATGAGCAGTTCTTC. The rearrangement joins TRBV28 to TRBJ2-1; no reliable D call. The CDR3 covers 15 residues. Germline CDR1 is MDHEN and CDR2 is SYDVKM. Trimming cost V 8 bases and J 6 bases, with 20 bases left between them.

The chain recombines TRBV28 with TRBJ1-2; D ambiguous. This CDR3 has 12 residues. The germline CDR1 and CDR2 sequences are MDHEN and SYDVKM. Trimming took 4 bases from V and 3 from J, leaving 6 bases between them. In DNA form, the CDR3 reads TGTGCCAGCAGTTCTTGGGACTATGGCTACACCTTC. This codes for CASSSWDYGYTF.

This clone was observed a few times. An end of the junction differs from the germline gene, which may be a read error. The chain uses TRBV29-1 and TRBJ1-1; D is perhaps TRBD1 (6 bases). Germline assignment: CDR1 SQVTM and CDR2 ANQGSEA. The CDR3 contains 8 residues. The CDR3 loop is CSVEQGWF. The CDR3, as DNA: TGCAGCGTCGAACAGGGCTGGTTT.

This clone was counted only a few times. This sequence joins TRBV9 and TRBJ2-7; 8 bases are shared with TRBD1. After removal of 3 bases from V and 6 bases from J, the junction contained 8 bases not matched to a gene. CDR3 length: 14 amino acids. Germline CDR1 SGDLS, CDR2 YYNGEE. The CDR3 DNA sequence: TGTGCCAGCAGCGCCGGAGGGACAGGCGGCGAGCAGTACTTC. This sequence encodes CASSAGGTGGEQYF.

On this clone: Other DNA sequences of this sample code for an identical CDR3. The gene calls are TRBV6-5 and TRBJ1-5; no reliable D call. Germline V CDR1 and CDR2: MNHEY, SVGAGI. The CDR3 is 13 amino acids. The V gene lost 2 bases and the J gene lost 1 base, with 3 bases spanning the gap. CDR3 bases: TGTGCCAGCAGTTACAGCAGCAATCAGCCCCAGCATTTT. Its translation: CASSYSSNQPQHF.

There are a few counts of this clone. This chain joins TRBV25-1 and TRBJ1-3; D not resolved. CDR1 and CDR2 (germline): MGHDK, SYGVNS. CDR3 length: 12 residues. Trimming removed 5 bases at V and 0 bases at J, with 2 bases between. The CDR3 is CASSPSGNTIYF. DNA of the CDR3: TGTGCCAGCAGTCCCTCTGGAAACACCATATATTTT. Filled out from reference TRBV25-1 and TRBJ1-3, the complete variable domain reads EADIYQTPRYLVIGTGKKITLECSQTMGHDKMYWYQQDPGMELHLIHYSYGVNSTEKGDLSSESTVSRIRTEHFPLTLESARPSHTSQYLCASSPSGNTIYFGEGSWLTVV.

The chain employs TRBV6-6 and TRBJ1-1, with D perhaps matching TRBD1 (5 bases). With 5 bases removed from V and 8 bases from J, the gap between germline ends came to 6 bases. CDR1 and CDR2 from the germline V gene are MNHNY and SVGAGI (reference sequence). This CDR3 spans 10 amino acids. CDR3 region: CASSDSEAFF. In DNA form, the CDR3 reads TGTGCCAGCAGTGACAGCGAAGCTTTCTTT.

V and J are TRBV5-1 and TRBJ2-7; TRBD2 matches 7 bases. The CDR3 has 14 amino acids. Germline V gives CDR1 SGHRS, CDR2 YFSETQ. The trim removed 2 bases at V and 0 bases at J, leaving 2 bases unmatched. The CDR3 protein is CASSFGGTSYEQYF. DNA of the CDR3: TGCGCCAGCAGCTTCGGGGGGACCTCCTACGAGCAGTACTTC.

The chain has TRBV11-2 and TRBJ1-5; a weak D match, TRBD1 (6 bases). Trimming removed 5 bases at V and 1 base at J, with 15 bases between. Germline-derived CDR1 and CDR2 are SGHAT and FQNNGV. The CDR3 is 16 amino acids. CDR3 sequence reads: CASSPGRGGSNQPQHF. In DNA, the CDR3 is TGTGCCAGCAGCCCCGGCAGGGGAGGGAGCAATCAGCCCCAGCATTTT.